The rows below give T cell receptor beta chains drawn from one sample of a study of T cell responses to AZD1222 COVID-19 vaccine. TCRdb's copy holds only in-frame clones and misses some; the assay was immunoSEQ multiplex PCR. The top ten hold less than 2.5% of the sample, which has roughly 140,000 clones, around 89% seen once. The specimen comprised peripheral blood, sampled on day 0 of AZD1222 vaccination. These TCRs come from an adult in good health. The CDR3 runs from the conserved cysteine through the conserved F or W. The D gene is left open where the match is weak. Clone sizes are given selectively: once, few, many, or a class where the clone is expanded.

abundance | d_gene | j_gene | v_gene | len | CDR3nt | CDR3aa
- | TRBD2 | TRBJ2-1 | TRBV29-1 | 15 | TGCAGCGGGACTGAAGCGGGAGGATTCTACAATGAGCAGTTCTTC | CSGTEAGGFYNEQFF
- | TRBD2 | TRBJ2-1 | TRBV5-1 | 15 | TGCGCCAGTAAATTGGCGGCTAGCGGGAGGTATGAGCAGTTCTTC | CASKLAASGRYEQFF
- | TRBD2 | TRBJ2-1 | TRBV5-1 | 15 | TGCGCCAGCAGCTTGTCGGCGGGAGTACTCAATGAGCAGTTCTTC | CASSLSAGVLNEQFF
- | - | TRBJ2-7 | TRBV5-8 | 11 | TGTGCCAGCAGCCCGCTCTACGAGCAGTACTTC | CASSPLYEQYF
- | - | TRBJ2-7 | TRBV19 | 14 | TGTGCCAGTAGTATAGAGGGGGCGGCCTACGAGCAGTACTTC | CASSIEGAAYEQYF
- | - | TRBJ2-3 | TRBV5-4 | 14 | TGTGCCAGCAGCCGAGGGGCATACACAGATACGCAGTATTTT | CASSRGAYTDTQYF
once | - | TRBJ2-7 | TRBV6-5 | 13 | TGTGCCAGCAGTTACTCGACTAGAGGCGAGCAGTACTTC | CASSYSTRGEQYF
- | TRBD1 | TRBJ1-5 | TRBV15 | 14 | TGTGCCACCAGCAGAGGTCAGGGGGATCAGCCCCAGCATTTT | CATSRGQGDQPQHF
- | TRBD1 | TRBJ2-7 | TRBV27 | 13 | TGTGCCAGCAGTTTCCCGGGACAGGGCGAGCAGTACTTC | CASSFPGQGEQYF
- | - | TRBJ1-2 | TRBV2 | 14 | TGTGCCAGCAGTGGGGGGATGGAGGGCTATGGCTACACCTTC | CASSGGMEGYGYTF
- | TRBD1 | TRBJ1-5 | TRBV19 | 16 | TGTGCCAGTAGCGTCCTTTTGGGACAGGGGAATCAGCCCCAGCATTTT | CASSVLLGQGNQPQHF
once | - | TRBJ2-3 | TRBV7-2 | 14 | TGTGCCAGCAGCTCACCCGGGAAGGGAGATACGCAGTATTTT | CASSSPGKGDTQYF
- | - | TRBJ1-1 | TRBV19 | 14 | TGTGCCAGTAGTATGAAGGCGTCAAACACTGAAGCTTTCTTT | CASSMKASNTEAFF
- | - | TRBJ2-1 | TRBV24-1 | 16 | TGTGCCACCAGTGTAGGTCAGGGAGAGAAGTACAATGAGCAGTTCTTC | CATSVGQGEKYNEQFF
- | TRBD1 | TRBJ2-7 | TRBV5-6 | 14 | TGTGCCAGCAGCGTGACAGGGGTGCGGTACGAGCAGTACTTC | CASSVTGVRYEQYF
- | - | TRBJ1-6 | TRBV5-1 | 14 | TGCGCCAGCAGCTTTAAGGGGCCCAATGCGGCCCTCCACTTT | CASSFKGPNAALHF
- | TRBD1 | TRBJ1-2 | TRBV6-5 | 12 | TGTGCCAGCACAGAGACAGGGAAGGGCTACACCTTC | CASTETGKGYTF
- | TRBD1 | TRBJ2-2 | TRBV19 | 14 | TGTGCCATCTCGACAGGGGCGAACACCGGGGAGCTGTTTTTT | CAISTGANTGELFF
- | - | TRBJ1-4 | TRBV7-9 | 14 | TGTGCCAGCAGCTTATTGGGTCTTAATGAAAAACTGTTTTTT | CASSLLGLNEKLFF
- | - | TRBJ2-7 | TRBV14 | 15 | TGTGCCAGCAGCCAAGATAGGGGACCCTCCTACGAGCAGTACTTC | CASSQDRGPSYEQYF
once | - | TRBJ1-5 | TRBV30 | 13 | TGTGCCTGGAGTGTAAGTAGCAATCAGCCCCAGCATTTT | CAWSVSSNQPQHF
- | - | TRBJ2-6 | TRBV12-3/TRBV12-4 | 12 | TGTGCCAGCGCGTCTGGGGCCAACGTCCTGACTTTC | CASASGANVLTF
- | - | TRBJ1-2 | TRBV29-1 | 14 | TGCAGCGTCCGTTGGAGCACAGGGACGCGGGGCTACACCTTC | CSVRWSTGTRGYTF
- | - | TRBJ1-1 | TRBV7-9 | 13 | TGTGCCAGCAGCTTAACTCTGAACACTGAAGCTTTCTTT | CASSLTLNTEAFF
- | - | TRBJ1-5 | TRBV29-1 | 12 | TGCAGCGTTGGAGGGTACAATCAGCCCCAGCATTTT | CSVGGYNQPQHF
- | TRBD2 | TRBJ2-1 | TRBV6-5 | 15 | TGTGCCAGCAGGACAGCGGGAGGCCTGGGGAATGAGCAGTTCTTC | CASRTAGGLGNEQFF
- | - | TRBJ1-1 | TRBV28 | 11 | TGTGCCAGCAGCCCTGACCGGGGAGCTTTCTTT | CASSPDRGAFF
once | - | TRBJ2-2 | TRBV6-5 | 15 | TGTGCCAGCAGTTACATGTCGGGGGACACCGGGGAGCTGTTTTTT | CASSYMSGDTGELFF
- | - | TRBJ1-3 | TRBV7-2 | 14 | TGTGCCAGCAGTCAAACAGTCTCTGGAAACACCATATATTTT | CASSQTVSGNTIYF
- | - | TRBJ1-3 | TRBV6-5 | 14 | TGTGCCAGCAGGTCTCAGGGTCGGGGAAACACCATATATTTT | CASRSQGRGNTIYF
- | - | TRBJ1-3 | TRBV7-2 | 16 | TGTGCCAGCAGCCTCCCCGGACCCCGGGCTGGAAACACCATATATTTT | CASSLPGPRAGNTIYF
- | TRBD2 | TRBJ2-3 | TRBV28 | 16 | TGTGCCAGCAGCATCACGACTAGCGGGACCACAGATACGCAGTATTTT | CASSITTSGTTDTQYF
few | - | TRBJ2-7 | TRBV4-1 | 12 | TGCGCCAGCAGCCAAGAGCGGGGTCGACAGTACTTC | CASSQERGRQYF
few | TRBD1 | TRBJ1-1 | TRBV6-5 | 15 | TGTGCCAGCAAATCGTCGACAGGGGGGAACACTGAAGCTTTCTTT | CASKSSTGGNTEAFF
- | - | TRBJ2-7 | TRBV28 | 11 | TGTGCCAGCAGCCTTCGCAACGAGCAGTACTTC | CASSLRNEQYF
once | TRBD1 | TRBJ1-1 | TRBV6-6 | 15 | TGTGCCAGCAGTCCCGGACAGGACCTGAACACTGAAGCTTTCTTT | CASSPGQDLNTEAFF
- | - | TRBJ2-7 | TRBV4-2 | 14 | TGTGCCAGCAGCCAAGATGGCAGGTCCTACGAGCAGTACTTC | CASSQDGRSYEQYF
- | - | TRBJ1-4 | TRBV12-3/TRBV12-4 | 12 | TGTGCCAGCAGATATGGTGGGGAAAAACTGTTTTTT | CASRYGGEKLFF
- | - | TRBJ1-3 | TRBV30 | 12 | TGTGCCTGGAGTGTATTTGGTTACACCATATATTTT | CAWSVFGYTIYF
- | TRBD2 | TRBJ2-1 | TRBV7-3 | 14 | TGTGCCAGCAGCATTAGCGGGCCAAAGGGTGAGCAGTTCTTC | CASSISGPKGEQFF
- | - | TRBJ2-7 | TRBV29-1 | 11 | TGCAGCGTTGTAAGGGGCGGTGAGCAGTACTTC | CSVVRGGEQYF
- | - | TRBJ1-2 | TRBV6-4 | 14 | TGTGCCAGCAGCCCGACAGAGTCTAACTATGGCTACACCTTC | CASSPTESNYGYTF
once | - | TRBJ2-2 | TRBV5-4 | 15 | TGTGCCAGCACCTGGTCGGAGTTTGGGACCGGGGAGCTGTTTTTT | CASTWSEFGTGELFF